This T cell receptor (beta chain) was documented in a study of blood T cell repertoires in COVID-19. The V gene's germline CDR1 is LGHDT and CDR2 YNNKEL (reference sequence). The CDR3 runs to 12 residues. Trimming shortened V by 4 bases and J by 4 bases, and 5 bases separated the two germline ends. TCRdb's copy holds only in-frame clones and misses some; the assay was immunoSEQ multiplex PCR. Of under 300,000 clones listed, 82% are singletons. Worth noting for this clone: The same CDR3 also results from other DNA sequences found in this sample.

This TCR was recovered from a woman aged 55 to 70 with active or convalescent COVID-19. This sequence joins TRBV3-1 (or the pseudogene TRBV3-2) and TRBJ1-3; D is unclear. Sequencing was done on a sample of peripheral blood. The CDR3 here is CASSPLGNTIYF. The CDR3 bases are TGTGCCAGCAGCCCCCTAGGAAACACCATATATTTT.